The entry below gives a single T cell receptor beta chain sequence along with its context. The data derive from a study of CD8+ T cells in alopecia areata. From germline, CDR1 is WSHSY and CDR2 SAAADI. CDR3 length equals 13 residues. V was trimmed by 2 bases and J by 6 bases, leaving 8 bases between them. Both peripheral blood and punch biopsies of lesional scalp skin were obtained from patients who had alopecia areata. Sequencing templates came from extracted RNA that was reverse transcribed into cDNA. This table comes from immunoSEQ multiplex PCR, and its TCRdb copy is limited to in-frame clones, with some not included. This sample yields around 5,900 clones, of which approximately 60% are seen a single time; 13% to 15% belongs to the top ten.

J is TRBJ1-5 and V is TRBV10-2; no definite D call. The specimen was skin. The sequence was collected from a human donor with alopecia areata. CDR3: CASSEEEGQPQHF. Written as DNA, the CDR3 is TGCGCCAGCAGTGAGGAGGAGGGTCAGCCCCAGCATTTT.